This T cell receptor (beta chain) is from a study of blood T cell repertoires in COVID-19. Study context: Donors in the United States, Italy and Spain gave samples during acute or convalescent COVID-19. PBMCs, B-cell-depleted T cells, or T cells provided the cDNA or gDNA that made up the material.

This clone was detected only a few times. As originally analysed: Nucleated cell counts were estimated from reference gene primer amplification. Generated by immunoSEQ multiplex PCR, the TCRdb table keeps only in-frame clones and is missing some. V and J calls plus clone size are reproduced from that table; the DNA served to infer D and trimming. Of roughly 120,000 clones listed, roughly nine tenths are singletons. V was pared by 0 bases and J by 10 bases, with 0 bases of the junction left unmatched. This CDR3 region has 13 residues. From germline, CDR1 is SGHTA and CDR2 FQGTGA. This chain joins TRBV7-3 and TRBJ1-6; 7 bases are a match to TRBD1. The sample consisted of peripheral blood. The clonotype was recovered from a human donor in a cohort sampled during active COVID-19. CDR3 nucleotide sequence: TGTGCCAGCAGCTTAACAGGGGGCTCACCCCTCCACTTT. Its protein is CASSLTGGSPLHF.